The TCR beta chain under discussion was sequenced for a study of T cell changes during pregnancy in multiple sclerosis. The table came from immunoSEQ multiplex PCR; TCRdb's copy has only in-frame clones and leaves some out. The sample has tens of thousands of clones, 80% to 95% seen once. CDR1 and CDR2 from the germline V gene are SEHNR and FQNEAQ (reference sequence). Trimming stripped 5 bases from V and 3 bases from J, with 14 bases between. The length of the CDR3 is 14 residues. The sequence derives from a female donor with multiple sclerosis, enrolled in a pregnancy study. This chain joins TRBV7-9 and TRBJ2-7; D call uncertain. Sequenced here: CD4+ T cells from peripheral blood mononuclear cells, sampled in the third trimester of pregnancy. CDR3 loop: CASSPYIDFYEQYF. The CDR3, as DNA: TGTGCCAGCAGCCCCTACATCGACTTCTACGAGCAGTACTTC.